This T cell receptor (beta chain) was observed in a study of blood T cell repertoires in COVID-19. Per germline, CDR1 LGHDT and CDR2 YNNKEL (reference sequence). Trimming took 0 bases from V and 3 from J, leaving 12 bases between them. CDR3 length equals 15 residues. Original analysis: Scientists estimated how many nucleated cells there were by amplifying reference gene primers. Here immunoSEQ multiplex PCR was the method, and the copy in TCRdb shows in-frame clones only, minus some. The V and J calls and clone size were taken over from that table, and D and trimming were inferred from the DNA. Seen here are fewer than 200,000 clones, approximately 84% observed once, and the top ten hold roughly 12%. Participants' own reports of clinical history determined their cohort assignment.

Source material: PBMCs or T cells enriched from blood (not recorded which). This sequence was found in a man aged 50-59 years who had recovered from COVID-19. V is TRBV3-1 (or the pseudogene TRBV3-2) and J is TRBJ2-7; possibly TRBD2 for D (6 bases). The DNA of the CDR3 is TGTGCCAGCAGCCAAGAGGCGGGACTCTTCTACGAGCAGTACTTC. Amino acid sequence: CASSQEAGLFYEQYF.